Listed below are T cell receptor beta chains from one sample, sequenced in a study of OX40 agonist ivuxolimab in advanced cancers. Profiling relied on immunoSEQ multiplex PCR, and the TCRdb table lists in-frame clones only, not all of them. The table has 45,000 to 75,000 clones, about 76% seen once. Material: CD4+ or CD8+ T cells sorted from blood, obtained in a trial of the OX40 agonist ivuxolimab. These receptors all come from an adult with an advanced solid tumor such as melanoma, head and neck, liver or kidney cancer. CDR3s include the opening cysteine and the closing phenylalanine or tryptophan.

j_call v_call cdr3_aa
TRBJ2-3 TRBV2 CASSVSGVLDTQYF
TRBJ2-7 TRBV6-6 CASSYSIGGGYEQYF
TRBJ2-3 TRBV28 CASRAPGILTTDTQYF
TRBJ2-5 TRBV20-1 CSARLETQYF
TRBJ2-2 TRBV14 CASSNRPGTGITGELFF
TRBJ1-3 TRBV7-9 CASSLTGSTGTSGNTIYF
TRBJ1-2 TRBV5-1 CASSRGQGANYGYTF
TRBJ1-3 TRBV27 CASSYGRDRELRGNTIYF
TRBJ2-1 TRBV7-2 CASSYGTGRNEQFF
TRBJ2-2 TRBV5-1 CASSLVGRGDTGELFF
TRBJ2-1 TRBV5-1 CASRLGLAGAYNEQFF
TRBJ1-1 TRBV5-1 CASSLAVGADTEAFF
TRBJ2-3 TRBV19 CASSIVRASTDTQYF
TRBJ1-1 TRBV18 CASSPGQDTEAFF
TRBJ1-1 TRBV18 CASSPEQAGTEAFF
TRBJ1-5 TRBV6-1 CASSERPNQPQHF
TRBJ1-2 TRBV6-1 CASKLNSNYGYTF
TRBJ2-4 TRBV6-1 CASSEVGPSGTLAKNIQYF
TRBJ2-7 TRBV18 CASSHSGASYEQYF
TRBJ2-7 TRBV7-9 CASSTTGVGEQYF
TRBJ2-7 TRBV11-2 CASSPESRVGEQYF
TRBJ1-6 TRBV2 CASSEALGINSPLHF